The TCR beta chain described here comes from a study of blood T cell repertoires in COVID-19. The assay was immunoSEQ multiplex PCR, and TCRdb's table has in-frame clones only and misses some. Here the sample spans tens of thousands of clones, around 89% being singletons. CDR1 and CDR2 (germline): SGHNT, YYREEE (reference sequence). The germline V and J ends were trimmed by 4 bases and 9 bases, with 14 bases remaining between them. The CDR3 totals 13 residues. This clonotype was sampled from a man between 65 and 85 years old with active or convalescent COVID-19. The chain couples TRBV5-4 to TRBJ2-4, with a weak D call TRBD1 (6 bases). Sample: peripheral blood. The CDR3 DNA reads TGTGCCAGCAGCCTACAGGGTGGGAGCATTCAGTACTTC. This encodes CASSLQGGSIQYF.